The clone carrying this T cell receptor (beta chain) was detected only a few times. These data come from a study of T-cell reconstitution after alpha-beta-depleted transplantation in children. V was trimmed by 5 bases and J by 2 bases, leaving 15 bases between them. The CDR3 has 16 residues. The TCRbeta library was prepared with unique molecular identifiers. Using its own MiXCR run on the PCR reads, TCRdb lists one record per CDR3 protein. The table lists approximately 590,000 distinct CDR3 sequences, more than 9% of them singletons, with about 4% in the top ten. The chain has TRBV12-3 or TRBV12-4 and TRBJ2-2, with a possible D match to TRBD2 (6 bases). The receptor comes from a human donor who donated a stem cell graft to a child with acute myeloid leukemia. The material sequenced was PBMCs from the stem cell graft donor, taken from the stem cell graft. As DNA, the CDR3 is TGTGCCAGCAGTCCTCCTCTAGCGTTAAACACCGGGGAGCTGTTTTTT. This gives the protein CASSPPLALNTGELFF.